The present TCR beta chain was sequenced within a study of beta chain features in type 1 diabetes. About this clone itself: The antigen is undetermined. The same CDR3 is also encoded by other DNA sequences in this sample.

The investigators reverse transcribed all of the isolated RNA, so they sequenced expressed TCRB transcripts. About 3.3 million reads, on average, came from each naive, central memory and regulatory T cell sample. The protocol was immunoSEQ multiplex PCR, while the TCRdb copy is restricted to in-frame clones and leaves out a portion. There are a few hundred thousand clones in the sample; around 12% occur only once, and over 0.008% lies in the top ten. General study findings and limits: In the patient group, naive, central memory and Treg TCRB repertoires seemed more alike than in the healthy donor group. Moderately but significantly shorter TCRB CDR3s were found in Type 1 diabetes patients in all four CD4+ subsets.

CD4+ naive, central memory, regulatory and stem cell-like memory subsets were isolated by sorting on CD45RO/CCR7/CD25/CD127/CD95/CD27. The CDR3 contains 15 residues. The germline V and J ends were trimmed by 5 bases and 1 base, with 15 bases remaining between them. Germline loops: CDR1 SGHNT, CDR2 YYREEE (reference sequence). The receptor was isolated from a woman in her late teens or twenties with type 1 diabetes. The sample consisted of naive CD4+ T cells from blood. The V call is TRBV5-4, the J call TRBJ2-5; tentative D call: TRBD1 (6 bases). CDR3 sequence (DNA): TGTGCCAGCAGTTCGAGACGGGACATCCAAGAGACCCAGTACTTC. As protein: CASSSRRDIQETQYF.